Below, 10 T cell receptor beta chains from the same sample are listed, as sequenced in a study of blood T cell repertoires in COVID-19. Sequencing used immunoSEQ multiplex PCR; TCRdb keeps in-frame clones, though not all of them. The data show 380,000 or so clones, with 89% seen just once and roughly 1.2% held by the top ten. Input material: peripheral blood. These receptors came from a man aged 35-49 years with acute or convalescent COVID-19.

V is TRBV5-1 and J is TRBJ2-2; 7 bases align to TRBD2. The CDR3 covers 16 residues. Germline CDR1 and CDR2: SGHRS and YFSETQ. The J segment lost 4 bases and the V segment lost 6 bases, leaving 12 bases of the junction unmatched. CDR3 in DNA: TGCGCCAGCACCCTGGCCGGGACTACCGCCACCGGGGAGCTGTTTTTT. Encoded protein: CASTLAGTTATGELFF.

This chain joins TRBV10-3 and TRBJ1-3; D ambiguous. There are 12 residues in the CDR3. V lost 6 bases and J lost 2, with 5 bases in between. Looked up from germline, CDR1 is ENHRY and CDR2 is SYGVKD. The CDR3: CAIRSAGNTIYF. The CDR3 DNA sequence: TGTGCCATCAGGTCGGCTGGAAACACCATATATTTT.

The V call is TRBV11-2, the J call TRBJ1-6; D gene uncertain. CDR1 is SGHAT, CDR2 FQNNGV, per germline. The CDR3 loop spans 13 amino acids. Trimming took 1 base from V and 10 from J, leaving 8 bases between them. CDR3 region: CASSLVRWSPLHF. CDR3 sequence (DNA): TGTGCCAGCAGCTTAGTGCGTTGGTCACCCCTCCACTTT.

The rearrangement uses TRBV7-2 and TRBJ1-1, with a weak D call TRBD1 (6 bases). CDR3 size: 12 residues. V gave up 3 bases and J gave up 10 bases, with 12 bases separating them. Germline CDR1 is SGHTA and CDR2 is FQGNSA. The CDR3 sequence: CASSFRGQVAFF. CDR3 sequence (DNA): TGTGCCAGCAGCTTCAGGGGCCAAGTAGCTTTCTTT.

The chain employs TRBV10-3 and TRBJ1-2, with 9 bases identical to TRBD1. Per germline, CDR1 ENHRY and CDR2 SYGVKD. CDR3 length equals 14 residues. Trimming at V came to 6 bases and at J to 3 bases, leaving 5 bases not matched to a gene. CDR3 nucleotide sequence: TGTGCCATCAGACCCGGGACAGGGTACTATGGCTACACCTTC. It is translated as CAIRPGTGYYGYTF.

The chain joins TRBV7-8 to TRBJ2-7; 13 bases align to TRBD2. This CDR3 comprises 18 residues. Germline V gene lookup returns CDR1 SGHVS and CDR2 FQNEAQ. The V and J ends lost 2 bases and 5 bases, in that order; junction bases with no gene match: 12. The CDR3 DNA follows: TGTGCCAGCAGCTTATACCCCCCAGGACTAGCGGGAGATCACGAGCAGTACTTC. Its translation: CASSLYPPGLAGDHEQYF.

The chain links TRBV7-2 to TRBJ1-1; D is unclear. From germline, CDR1 is SGHTA and CDR2 FQGNSA. CDR3 length: 16 amino acids. Trimming took off 5 bases at V and 0 bases at J, with 16 bases between the two ends. CDR3 in DNA: TGTGCCAGCAGCCTAATAGGAGCGCGATTGAACACTGAAGCTTTCTTT. Translated, it gives CASSLIGARLNTEAFF. Full variable domain (missing parts from reference TRBV7-2 and TRBJ1-1): GAGVSQSPSNKVTEKGKDVELRCDPISGHTALYWYRQSLGQGLEFLIYFQGNSAPDKSGLPSDRFSAERTGGSVSTLTIQRTQQEDSAVYLCASSLIGARLNTEAFFGQGTRLTVV.

The chain employs TRBV12-5 and TRBJ2-4; 8 nucleotides agree with TRBD1. CDR1 LGHNT and CDR2 FRNRAP come from the germline V gene. The V gene end was trimmed by 1 base and the J gene end by 8 bases; junction bases not matched to a gene: 4. The CDR3 covers 14 residues. CDR3: CASGLETGADIQYF. For the CDR3, the DNA is TGTGCTAGTGGTTTGGAGACAGGGGCCGACATTCAGTACTTC. Filled out from reference TRBV12-5 and TRBJ2-4, the complete variable domain reads DARVTQTPRHKVTEMGQEVTMRCQPILGHNTVFWYRQTMMQGLELLAYFRNRAPLDDSGMPKDRFSAEMPDATLATLKIQPSEPRDSAVYFCASGLETGADIQYFGAGTRLSVL.

The chain couples TRBV27 to TRBJ2-2; 12 positions agree with TRBD2. The germline V gene has CDR1 MNHEY and CDR2 SMNVEV (reference sequence). V was clipped by 5 bases and J by 6 bases; unmatched bases: 7. The CDR3 extends over 16 amino acids. CDR3 DNA sequence: TGTGCCAGCAGTATGACTAGCGGGAGTTTATCCGGGGAGCTGTTTTTT. Amino acids: CASSMTSGSLSGELFF.

This sequence joins TRBV6-2 or TRBV6-3 and TRBJ2-2; D uncertain. CDR1 and CDR2 from the germline V gene are MNHEY and SVGEGT. This CDR3 spans 14 amino acids. V lost 2 bases, J lost 6 bases, and 10 bases lay in between. CDR3 in DNA: TGTGCCAGCAGTTACGTCGCCGGGTCCGGGGAGCTGTTTTTT. Translation gives CASSYVAGSGELFF.